Below, one T cell receptor beta chain is given with its context. It has no known antigen specificity. No quality values exist for individual bases; no much larger clone is one base distant. This specimen comes from a study of early stage breast cancer tumors (dated by TCRdb to 2017 to 2019). About the investigation overall: Of the roughly 17 invasive breast tumors, approximately 11 were found to be estrogen receptor-positive, progesterone receptor-positive and HER2-negative. On average, each sample got about 9.6-fold read coverage. About 70% of the 12 ER+/PR+/HER2- tumors were invasive ductal carcinomas, while the other four were invasive lobular carcinomas. A total of 2,651,842 templates, representing 1,097,674 unique clonotypes, were detected across all samples.

Two independent genomic DNA replicates were amplified for each sample, with approximately 0.5 ug used for blood and around 1.5 ug for tumor or normal breast. TCRB sequencing of genomic DNA was carried out with the ImmunoSeq Intro kit according to the manufacturer's instructions. For absolute quantification, the 31-cycle multiplex PCR included proprietary primers along with spike-in control sequences. Single-end 150-bp reads were used to sequence an 87-bp fragment spanning the CDR3 plus the flanking V and J genes. Each lane of an Illumina MiSeq using version 3.0 chemistry carried seven multiplexed samples, with two replicates per sample. Under the source paper's analysis protocol: The vendor's proprietary pipeline handled the raw data processing, merging both replicates into a single result for each sample. Productive rearrangements sharing the V-gene family, CDR3 amino acid sequence and J-gene segment were defined as clonotypes. Clonality was calculated as 1 minus the normalized Shannon entropy (Pielou evenness) of TCRB abundances. To estimate T cell density, the total number of templates was divided by the number of input cells, which was inferred from the amount of DNA input. Recon, run with its default parameters, was used to estimate overall repertoire diversity and clonality. A clonotype was considered tumor-enriched if its abundance in tumor exceeded 0.1% and was at least 32-fold higher than its abundance in normal breast. What TCRdb holds here is the immuneACCESS table cut down to in-frame rearrangements. Part of the clones is not present; checked against another copy, under half of the missing clones reflect an unresolved V gene, and the others are unexplained. V, J and clone size were drawn from that table, and D and trimming were deduced from the DNA. Across this sample there are fewer than 70,000 clones, with approximately 80% seen only once. Roughly 4.7% of the sample is held by the ten biggest clonotypes.

Trimming removed 4 bases from V and 6 bases from J; the gene matches leave 4 bases unexplained. The CDR3 goes from the cysteine to the phenylalanine over 15 residues. The sequence is cut down to CDR3 DNA, 45 bases in frame from base 1. Via the germline V gene (reference sequence), CDR1 is SEHNR and CDR2 FQNEAQ. General conclusions and limits of the study: Greater similarity was observed between blood and normal breast repertoires than between blood and tumor repertoires, and tumor was distinguished from normal in about 85% of the 16 patients when each tissue was compared with blood. Tumors showed about 2.5-fold higher T cell density and higher clonality than adjacent normal breast tissue. Sequencing bulk genomic DNA from unsorted cells could not capture chain pairing or functional markers like CD4, CD8 and FOXP3. Enriched TCRB sequences shared across patients were mostly commonly generated sequences, unlikely to play an important role in the tumor microenvironment. The small cohort size prevented analysis by tumor subtype.

The study profiled bulk TCR beta-chain repertoires in matched peripheral blood, tumor and adjacent normal breast tissue taken from about 16 patients with early-stage breast cancer. Before surgery, about 5-11 mL of whole blood was collected into EDTA tubes and then processed within 2 hours. Ficoll-Paque centrifugation in SepMate-50 tubes was used to isolate peripheral blood mononuclear cells. PBMCs were cryopreserved in roughly 90% FBS with about 10% DMSO in aliquots of roughly 1.9 to 4.5 million cells and stored in liquid nitrogen. Genomic DNA was extracted with the Qiagen AllPrep DNA/RNA Mini kit.

The sequence derives from a person aged 35-55 years with breast cancer. Source material: blood. The chain employs TRBV7-9 and TRBJ2-1, and TRBD2 matches 12 of the central bases. In nucleotides, the sequence is TGTGCCAGCAGCTCGACTAGCGGGAGTCTCAATGAGCAGTTCTTC. Its translation is CASSSTSGSLNEQFF.